These 18 T cell receptor beta chains were all obtained from the same sample, sequenced in a study of shared clonotypes between healthy human individuals. Only in-frame clones appear in the TCRdb table, and some are missing; sequencing was by immunoSEQ multiplex PCR. The sample has some 2,000,000 clones; about 95% are singletons. CD45RO-negative, CCR7-positively selected cells formed the naive CD8 fraction, excluding terminally differentiated effector memory CD45RA+ cells. The specimen sequenced was naive CD8+ T cells sorted from blood. Receptor source: a man aged 18-30 years in good health.

The V gene is TRBV7-6, the J gene TRBJ1-1; unclear D gene. Trimming cost V 5 bases and J 0 bases, with 16 bases left between them. CDR3 length equals 16 residues. In germline, CDR1 is SGHVS, CDR2 FNYEAQ. DNA for the CDR3: TGTGCCAGCAGCCCATCATCAGGTCAATTGAACACTGAAGCTTTCTTT. Protein: CASSPSSGQLNTEAFF.

The J gene is TRBJ2-5, the V gene TRBV5-6, with 7 bases that match TRBD1. V lost 5 bases and J lost 0; bases outside the gene matches: 1. CDR1 and CDR2 (germline): SGHDT, YYEEEE. This CDR3 is 13 amino acids long. CDR3 protein: CASSDRDQETQYF. For the CDR3, the DNA is TGTGCCAGCAGTGACAGGGACCAAGAGACCCAGTACTTC.

This clone was observed a single time. This sequence joins TRBV7-3 and TRBJ2-3, with D unresolved. V dropped 5 bases and J dropped 8 bases, with 14 bases sitting between them. CDR1 SGHTA and CDR2 FQGTGA come from the germline V gene. This CDR3 has 13 amino acids. CDR3 amino acids: CASSPPVARTQYF. The CDR3 DNA follows: TGTGCCAGCAGCCCCCCAGTAGCACGTACGCAGTATTTT.

This chain links TRBV10-3 with TRBJ2-7; D gene uncertain. This CDR3 comprises 12 residues. Germline values: CDR1 ENHRY, CDR2 SYGVKD. The V gene lost 3 bases and the J gene lost 7 bases, with 10 bases spanning the gap. This chain's CDR3 is CAISEETKEQYF. The DNA of the CDR3 is TGTGCCATCAGTGAAGAAACGAAAGAGCAGTACTTC.

This chain links TRBV11-2 with TRBJ1-1, with D unclear. The CDR3 sequence is 15 residues long. V was pared by 5 bases and J by 1 base, with 14 bases between. Germline V lookup: CDR1 SGHAT, CDR2 FQNNGV. The CDR3 region is CASSGSRTPNTEAFF. The CDR3 nucleotides read TGTGCCAGCAGCGGTTCTAGAACACCGAACACTGAAGCTTTCTTT.

The gene calls are TRBV27 and TRBJ2-3; 9 bases match TRBD2. Germline CDR1 and CDR2: MNHEY and SMNVEV (reference sequence). Germline trimming cut 8 bases from V and 6 bases from J; bases unmatched to any gene: 9. The CDR3 contains 14 residues. CDR3 loop: CASRRVAGEDTQYF. The DNA for the CDR3 is TGTGCCAGCCGGAGAGTAGCGGGGGAGGATACGCAGTATTTT.

The genes are TRBV6-4 and TRBJ1-1, with D possibly matching TRBD1 (6 bases). Germline V gene data show CDR1 as MRHNA and CDR2 as SNTAGT. V lost 0 bases to trimming and J lost 3 bases, with 17 bases between them. The CDR3 runs 17 residues. CDR3 DNA sequence: TGTGCCAGCAGTGACTCGAGGGGGGCCTCGAGGGACACTGAAGCTTTCTTT. This sequence encodes CASSDSRGASRDTEAFF.

The rearrangement uses TRBV4-1 and TRBJ2-1; D unresolved. This CDR3 has 16 amino acids. Germline assignment: CDR1 MGHRA and CDR2 YSYEKL. V lost 0 bases, J lost 6 bases, and 15 bases lay in between. The CDR3 DNA is TGCGCCAGCAGCCAAGAACATCCTGGATCGGGCAATGAGCAGTTCTTC. Its protein product is CASSQEHPGSGNEQFF.

The V and J genes are TRBV7-9 and TRBJ2-3; weak D call: TRBD2 (6 bases). Trimming stripped 7 bases from V and 0 bases from J, with 14 bases between. The CDR3 totals 15 residues. From germline, CDR1 is SEHNR and CDR2 FQNEAQ (reference sequence). In DNA, the CDR3 is TGTGCCAGCATCAAGGGAGGAACTAGCACAGATACGCAGTATTTT. Its translation is CASIKGGTSTDTQYF.

The chain couples TRBV5-5 to TRBJ2-7; tentatively, D is TRBD1 or TRBD2 (5 bases each). Per the germline V gene, CDR1 is SGHKS and CDR2 is YYEKEE (reference sequence). V dropped 2 bases and J dropped 3 bases, with 15 bases sitting between them. The CDR3 runs to 15 residues. The DNA for the CDR3 is TGTGCCAGCAGCTTAGCCGGGACGGGCTTCTACGAGCAGTACTTC. Amino acids: CASSLAGTGFYEQYF.

The chain is built from TRBV7-8 and TRBJ1-2; possibly TRBD1 for D (5 bases). Per the germline V gene, CDR1 is SGHVS and CDR2 is FQNEAQ. With 2 bases removed from V and 5 bases from J, the gap between germline ends came to 9 bases. This CDR3 is built from 13 residues. This chain's CDR3 is CASSLTPGYGYTF. CDR3 sequence (DNA): TGTGCCAGCAGCTTAACGCCAGGGTATGGCTACACCTTC.

This clone was seen once. The chain carries TRBV29-1 and TRBJ2-1; D is perhaps TRBD2 (5 bases). The CDR3 sequence is 14 residues long. Germline V CDR1 and CDR2: SQVTM, ANQGSEA. V gave up 7 bases and J gave up 5 bases, with 18 bases separating them. The CDR3 DNA follows: TGCAGCGGAGTTACGTGGGAGTTCAACAATGAGCAGTTCTTC. Residues: CSGVTWEFNNEQFF.

The chain joins TRBV27 to TRBJ2-1; TRBD2 agrees at 13 bases. CDR1 MNHEY and CDR2 SMNVEV come from the germline V gene (reference sequence). Trimming cost V 2 bases and J 7 bases; bases outside gene matches: 2. This CDR3 is built from 15 residues. CDR3 region: CASSLRTSGRNEQFF. DNA for the CDR3: TGTGCCAGCAGTTTAAGGACTAGCGGGAGAAATGAGCAGTTCTTC.

V usage is TRBV4-1 and J usage is TRBJ2-1; D perhaps matches TRBD1 (6 bases). The CDR3 loop spans 15 amino acids. Trimming cost V 4 bases and J 2 bases, with 12 bases left between them. Germline V gives CDR1 MGHRA, CDR2 YSYEKL. CDR3 in amino acids: CASSPDRSTYNEQFF. The CDR3 bases are TGCGCCAGCAGCCCAGACAGGAGTACCTACAATGAGCAGTTCTTC.

The chain employs TRBV28 and TRBJ2-1, with D hard to call. Germline V gives CDR1 MDHEN, CDR2 SYDVKM. The CDR3 is 13 residues long. V was clipped by 5 bases and J by 7 bases, with 12 bases between them. For the CDR3, the DNA is TGTGCCAGCAGTCCAACAAGGGTAAATGAGCAGTTCTTC. Its translation: CASSPTRVNEQFF.

On this clone itself: The same CDR3 is also encoded by other DNA sequences in this sample. The chain couples TRBV7-9 to TRBJ2-1, with TRBD2 identical over 8 bases. The CDR3 consists of 13 residues. The J segment lost 7 bases and the V segment lost 4 bases, leaving 3 bases of the junction unmatched. Germline loops: CDR1 SEHNR, CDR2 FQNEAQ (reference sequence). CDR3 DNA: TGTGCCAGCAGCTCGGGACTAGGGAATGAGCAGTTCTTC. Its protein is CASSSGLGNEQFF.

The chain is built from TRBV11-2 and TRBJ2-2, with 7 bases that match TRBD1. V was clipped by 5 bases and J by 4 bases; unmatched bases: 10. Germline lookup yields CDR1 SGHAT and CDR2 FQNNGV. This CDR3 has 16 amino acids. For the CDR3, the DNA is TGTGCCAGCAGCGCCCACAGGGGCTTGATCACCGGGGAGCTGTTTTTT. It encodes CASSAHRGLITGELFF.

This chain connects TRBV5-8 to TRBJ2-7; 9 bases match TRBD2. The CDR3 contains 14 residues. V trimming: 2 bases; J trimming: 4 bases; junction bases outside the gene matches: 4. CDR1 SGHTS and CDR2 YDEGEE come from the germline V gene. The CDR3 DNA reads as TGTGCCAGCAGCTTTATAGCGGGGGAGTACGAGCAGTACTTC. Translating it yields CASSFIAGEYEQYF.